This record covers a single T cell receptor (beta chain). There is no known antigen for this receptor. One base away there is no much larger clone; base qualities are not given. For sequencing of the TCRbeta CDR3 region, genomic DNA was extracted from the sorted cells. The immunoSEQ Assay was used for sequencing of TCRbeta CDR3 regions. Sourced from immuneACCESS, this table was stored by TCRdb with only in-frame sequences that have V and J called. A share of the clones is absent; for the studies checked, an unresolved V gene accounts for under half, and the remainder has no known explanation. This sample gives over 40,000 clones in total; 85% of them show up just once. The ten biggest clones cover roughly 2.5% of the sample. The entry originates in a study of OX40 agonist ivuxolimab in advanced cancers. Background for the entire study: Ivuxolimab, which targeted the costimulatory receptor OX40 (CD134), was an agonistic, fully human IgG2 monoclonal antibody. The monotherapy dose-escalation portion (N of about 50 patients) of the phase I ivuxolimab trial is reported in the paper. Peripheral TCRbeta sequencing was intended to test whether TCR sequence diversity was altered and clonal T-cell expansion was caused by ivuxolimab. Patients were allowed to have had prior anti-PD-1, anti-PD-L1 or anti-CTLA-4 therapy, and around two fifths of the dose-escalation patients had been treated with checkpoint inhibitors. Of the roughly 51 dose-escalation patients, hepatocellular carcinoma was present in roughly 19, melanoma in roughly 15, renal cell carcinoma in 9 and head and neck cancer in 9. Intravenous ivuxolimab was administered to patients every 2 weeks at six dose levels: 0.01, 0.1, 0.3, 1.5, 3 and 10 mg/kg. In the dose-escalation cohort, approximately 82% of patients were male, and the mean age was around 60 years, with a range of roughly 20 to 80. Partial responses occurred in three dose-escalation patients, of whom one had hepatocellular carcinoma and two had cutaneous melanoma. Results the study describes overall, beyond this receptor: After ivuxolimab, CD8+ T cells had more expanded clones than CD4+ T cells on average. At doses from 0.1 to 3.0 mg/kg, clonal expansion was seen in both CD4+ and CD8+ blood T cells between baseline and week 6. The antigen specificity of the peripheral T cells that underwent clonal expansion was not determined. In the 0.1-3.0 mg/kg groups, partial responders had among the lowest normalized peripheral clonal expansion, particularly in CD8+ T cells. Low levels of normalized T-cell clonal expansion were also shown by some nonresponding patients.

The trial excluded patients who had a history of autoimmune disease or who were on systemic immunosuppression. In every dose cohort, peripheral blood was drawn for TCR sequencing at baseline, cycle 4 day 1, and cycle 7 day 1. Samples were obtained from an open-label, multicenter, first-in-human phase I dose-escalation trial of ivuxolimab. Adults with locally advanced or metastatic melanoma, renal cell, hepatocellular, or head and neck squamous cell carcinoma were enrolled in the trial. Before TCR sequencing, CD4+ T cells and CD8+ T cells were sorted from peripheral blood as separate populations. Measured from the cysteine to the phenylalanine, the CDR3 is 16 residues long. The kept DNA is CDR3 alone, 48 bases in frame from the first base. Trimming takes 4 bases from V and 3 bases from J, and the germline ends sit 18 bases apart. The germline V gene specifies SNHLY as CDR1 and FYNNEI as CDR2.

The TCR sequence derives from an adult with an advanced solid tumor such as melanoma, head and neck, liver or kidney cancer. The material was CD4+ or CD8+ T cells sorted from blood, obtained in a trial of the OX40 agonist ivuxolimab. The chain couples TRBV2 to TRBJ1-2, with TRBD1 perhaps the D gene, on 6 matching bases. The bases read TGTGCCAGCAGTGGCCAGGGGATGTCCTCTGACTATGGCTACACCTTC. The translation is CASSGQGMSSDYGYTF.